This section outlines one T cell receptor (beta chain) sequence together with its context. The specificity of this receptor is unknown. Per-base quality was not reported, and no clone a single base away is much larger than it. The entire isolated RNA was reverse transcribed using the High Capacity cDNA Reverse Transcription Kit, and thus expressed TCRB transcripts were sequenced. For stem cell-like memory T cell samples, survey-depth immunoSEQ sequencing was used, averaging approximately 1 million total reads per sample. After sorted cells were lysed in RLT buffer, RNA was extracted with DNase-treated RNeasy Micro or Mini kits, with the choice depending on cell number. Each cell subset was processed separately to prevent cross-contamination, with patient and healthy donor samples processed together. The immunoSEQ multiplex PCR was used to amplify TCRB sequences from cDNA, generating 87-bp fragments that spanned the CDR3 region. Sequencing of the amplicons was done on the Illumina HiSeq platform. The paper's processing steps were these. PCR bias was corrected computationally using synthetic template baselines, and reads within Hamming distance 2 were collapsed, with unmergeable singletons discarded. Reads were aligned to IMGT to assign V, D and J genes, CDR3 length, and insertions or deletions at six rearrangement sites. Within each subset, clonotype counts were normalized to sorted cell number, and only after that were true diversity and Gini coefficients computed with the tcR R package. The overlap coefficient, calculated on TCRB nucleotide sequences, was used to quantify repertoire sharing. Not all clones reach the TCRdb copy of this immuneACCESS table, which keeps in-frame sequences only. Checked studies attribute under half of the gap to unresolved V genes and leave the rest unexplained. The V and J calls and clone size come from that table; D and trimming were worked out from the DNA. The table for this sample lists approximately 110,000 clones; less than 40% of them were counted only once. Clones ranked in the top ten supply over 0.065% of the sample.

A single peripheral blood draw of about 116 mL on average was collected from each donor into heparinised tubes. Naive, central memory, regulatory and stem cell-like memory CD4+ T cells were sorted on a BD FACSAria II using a panel including CD45RO, CCR7, CD25, CD127, CD95 and CD27. Purity was above 95% for every sorted population. PBMCs were isolated right away by Lymphoprep density gradient centrifugation and were stained directly, without culture. To minimize batch effects, samples were stained and sorted in pairs, one healthy donor with one patient per experiment. The CDR3 runs 16 residues from the cysteine to the phenylalanine. Just the 48-base CDR3 DNA is kept, in frame starting at base 1. The data were obtained in a study of beta chain features in type 1 diabetes (dated 2018 in TCRdb). Turning to the overall study: Mean age, gender distribution, total cell number and subset yield were not different between patients and healthy donors. In the study, TCRB repertoires of sorted circulating CD4+ T cell subsets from recently diagnosed type 1 diabetes patients were compared with those of matched healthy donors. Across all samples, around 100 million sorted cells were examined, and cell number per subset correlated strongly with RNA yield. Regulatory and stem cell-like memory subsets were isolated from only 8 patients and about eight healthy donors, whereas naive and central memory subsets came from all 28 donors. What the study reported, not specific to this receptor: Naive, central memory and regulatory TCRB repertoires appeared to be more alike among patients than among healthy donors. Because cDNA was sequenced instead of genomic DNA, highly expressing activated cells could be over-represented, though the groups showed no difference in activation or CD3 levels. Type 1 diabetes patients showed a moderate but significant shortening of TCRB CDR3 length in all four CD4+ subsets. PCR might favor shorter templates, but patient and control samples were amplified and corrected together, so any skew would affect both groups equally. At VDJ recombination sites, patients with type 1 diabetes made fewer insertions and deleted more nucleotides, a pattern implying thymic rearrangement abnormalities. Because the HLA sub-analyses included only small numbers of individuals, any influence of HLA type on TCRB rearrangement was left unresolved.

The sequence was collected from a woman under 30 in good health. What was sequenced was stem cell memory CD4+ T cells from blood. What this sample's cell subset or site label stands for: stem cell-like memory CD4+ T cells. The chain is encoded by TRBV21-1 joined to TRBJ2-7; the table assigns TRBD2, which was not confirmed against the DNA. TRBV21-1 is an annotated pseudogene. The CDR3 region: CASSKAKAGKNHEQYF. The nucleotide sequence reads as follows: TGTGCCAGCAGCAAAGCGAAGGCGGGAAAGAACCACGAGCAGTACTTC.